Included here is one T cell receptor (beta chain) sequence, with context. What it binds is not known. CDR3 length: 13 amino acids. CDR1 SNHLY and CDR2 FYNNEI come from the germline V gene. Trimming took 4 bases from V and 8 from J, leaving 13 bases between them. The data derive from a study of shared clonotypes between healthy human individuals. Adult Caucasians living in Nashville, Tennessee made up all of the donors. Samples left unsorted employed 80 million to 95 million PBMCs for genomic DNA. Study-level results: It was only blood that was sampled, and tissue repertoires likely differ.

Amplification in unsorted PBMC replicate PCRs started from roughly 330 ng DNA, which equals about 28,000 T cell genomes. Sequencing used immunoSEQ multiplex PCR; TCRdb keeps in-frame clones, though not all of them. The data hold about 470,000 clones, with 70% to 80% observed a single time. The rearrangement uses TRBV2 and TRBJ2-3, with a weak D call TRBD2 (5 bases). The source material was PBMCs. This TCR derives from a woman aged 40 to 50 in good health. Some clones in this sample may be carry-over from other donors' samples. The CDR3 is CASSAALGSTQYF. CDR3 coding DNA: TGTGCCAGCAGTGCAGCACTGGGGAGTACGCAGTATTTT.